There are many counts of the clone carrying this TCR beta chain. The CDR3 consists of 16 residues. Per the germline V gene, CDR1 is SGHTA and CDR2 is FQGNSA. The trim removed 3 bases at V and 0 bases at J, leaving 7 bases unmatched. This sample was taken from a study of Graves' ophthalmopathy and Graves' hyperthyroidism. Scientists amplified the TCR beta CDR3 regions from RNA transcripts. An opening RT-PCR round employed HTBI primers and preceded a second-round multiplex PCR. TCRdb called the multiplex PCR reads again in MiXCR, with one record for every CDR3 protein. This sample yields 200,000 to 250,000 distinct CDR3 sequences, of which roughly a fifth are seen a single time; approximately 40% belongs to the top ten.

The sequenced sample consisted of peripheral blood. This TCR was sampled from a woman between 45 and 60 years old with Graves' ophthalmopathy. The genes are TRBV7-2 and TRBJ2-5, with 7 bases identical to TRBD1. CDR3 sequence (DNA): TGTGCCAGCAGCTTGAGGGACAGTTGGTACCAAGAGACCCAGTACTTC. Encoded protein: CASSLRDSWYQETQYF.